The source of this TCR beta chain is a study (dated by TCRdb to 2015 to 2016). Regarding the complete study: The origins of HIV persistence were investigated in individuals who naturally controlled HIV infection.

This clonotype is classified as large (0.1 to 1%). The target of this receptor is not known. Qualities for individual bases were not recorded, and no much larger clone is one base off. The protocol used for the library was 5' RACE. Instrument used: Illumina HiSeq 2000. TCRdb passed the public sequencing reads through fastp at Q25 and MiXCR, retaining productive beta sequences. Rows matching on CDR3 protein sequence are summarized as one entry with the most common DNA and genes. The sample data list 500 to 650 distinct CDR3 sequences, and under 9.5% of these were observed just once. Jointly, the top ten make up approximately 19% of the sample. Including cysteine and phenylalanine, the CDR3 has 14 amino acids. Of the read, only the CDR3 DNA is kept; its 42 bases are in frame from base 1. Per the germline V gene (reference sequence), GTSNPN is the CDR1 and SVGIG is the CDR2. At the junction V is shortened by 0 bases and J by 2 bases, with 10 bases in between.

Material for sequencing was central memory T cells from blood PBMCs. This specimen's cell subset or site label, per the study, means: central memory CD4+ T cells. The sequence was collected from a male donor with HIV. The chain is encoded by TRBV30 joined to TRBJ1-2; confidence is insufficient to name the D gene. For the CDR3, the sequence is CAWSVPGINYGYTF. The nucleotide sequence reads TGTGCCTGGAGTGTCCCGGGAATAAACTATGGCTACACCTTC.